One sample yielded the 9 T cell receptor beta chains listed below, sequenced in a study of cytomegalovirus exposure and HLA in healthy donors. Use of 60 Vbeta and 13 Jbeta primers characterized the PCR. Profiled with immunoSEQ multiplex PCR; TCRdb holds only in-frame clones, not every one. The table lists approximately 190,000 clones, 83% of them singletons, with about 1.8% in the top ten. Sample: PBMCs. All receptors derive from a man in his forties in good health and CMV-seropositive.

This chain joins TRBV7-8 and TRBJ1-3; the match to TRBD1 covers 10 bases. There are 18 residues in the CDR3. The trim removed 5 bases at V and 4 bases at J, leaving 14 bases unmatched. Germline lookup yields CDR1 SGHVS and CDR2 FQNEAQ. DNA for the CDR3: TGTGCCAGCAGCCGACACCCCGAGGGACAGGGGTACGGAAACACCATATATTTT. Translating gives CASSRHPEGQGYGNTIYF.

The chain links TRBV27 to TRBJ2-5; 9 bases align to TRBD2. The last part of the DNA fits TRBJ2-7 better; the J call may be wrong. Per the germline V gene, CDR1 is MNHEY and CDR2 is SMNVEV (reference sequence). The CDR3 loop spans 15 amino acids. The CDR3 sequence: CASSLWLAGPYEQYF. For the CDR3, the DNA is TGTGCCAGCAGTTTATGGCTAGCGGGACCCTACGAGCAGTACTTC.

Points on this clone: Other DNA sequences from this sample encode an identical CDR3 as well. The V and J genes are TRBV19 and TRBJ2-7; maybe TRBD1 (6 bases). The CDR3 sequence is 13 residues long. Germline V gene sequence: CDR1 LNHDA, CDR2 SQIVND (reference sequence). Deletions cut 6 bases from V and 2 bases from J, with 11 bases between. The CDR3 DNA reads as TGTGCCAGTAGCCCACAGGGAGCCTACGAGCAGTACTTC. Protein product: CASSPQGAYEQYF.

The chain is built from TRBV6-1 and TRBJ2-7; 9 bases align to TRBD1. J gave up 1 base and V 6 bases, and 1 base lay outside the gene matches. This CDR3 is built from 13 residues. Per germline, CDR1 MNHNS and CDR2 SASEGT. In DNA form, the CDR3 reads TGTGCCAGCAGGACAGGGGGATCCTACGAGCAGTACTTC. Encoded protein: CASRTGGSYEQYF.

This CDR3 is CASSITGELAEAFF. CDR3 nucleotides: TGTGCCAGCAGCATCACAGGGGAGCTGGCTGAAGCTTTCTTT. The rearrangement joins TRBV7-9 to TRBJ1-1; TRBD1 matches 7 bases. CDR1 and CDR2 (germline): SEHNR, FQNEAQ (reference sequence). With 5 bases clipped from V and 6 bases from J, the junction kept 9 bases outside the gene matches. The CDR3 has 14 residues.

The chain uses TRBV18 and TRBJ2-5; 7 positions agree with TRBD2. The assigned J gene may be wrong: the sequence end matches TRBJ2-7 better. The germline V gene encodes CDR1 KGHSH and CDR2 LQKENI. The length of the CDR3 is 15 residues. CDR3 DNA sequence: TGTGCCAGCTCACCAGGTCTAGCGGTAACCTACGAGCAGTACTTC. It specifies CASSPGLAVTYEQYF.

The chain has TRBV5-1 and TRBJ2-3; the D gene is possibly TRBD2 (6 bases). Germline CDR1 and CDR2: SGHRS and YFSETQ. Trimming pared 4 bases from V and 10 bases from J, leaving 16 bases between. This CDR3 comprises 13 residues. This CDR3 reads CASSLSGPTAQYF. The CDR3 DNA reads TGCGCCAGCAGCCTGAGCGGGCCTACCGCGCAGTATTTT.

The rearrangement links TRBV28 to TRBJ2-7; perhaps TRBD1 as D (5 bases). The germline gives CDR1 MDHEN, CDR2 SYDVKM. This CDR3 spans 17 amino acids. The V gene lost 2 bases and the J gene lost 1 base, with 18 bases spanning the gap. This CDR3 reads CASSLTPRDIGSYEQYF. CDR3 DNA sequence: TGTGCCAGCAGTTTAACCCCCAGGGATATTGGATCCTACGAGCAGTACTTC.

This clone was seen a few times. The CDR3 loop reads CASSSGGTYYGYTF. CDR3 DNA: TGTGCCAGCAGCTCAGGGGGCACTTACTATGGCTACACCTTC. The chain recombines TRBV13 with TRBJ1-2; 8 positions agree with TRBD1. CDR1 and CDR2 from the germline V gene are PRHDT and FYEKMQ (reference sequence). The V gene end was trimmed by 4 bases and the J gene end by 3 bases; junction bases not matched to a gene: 4. The CDR3 is 14 amino acids.